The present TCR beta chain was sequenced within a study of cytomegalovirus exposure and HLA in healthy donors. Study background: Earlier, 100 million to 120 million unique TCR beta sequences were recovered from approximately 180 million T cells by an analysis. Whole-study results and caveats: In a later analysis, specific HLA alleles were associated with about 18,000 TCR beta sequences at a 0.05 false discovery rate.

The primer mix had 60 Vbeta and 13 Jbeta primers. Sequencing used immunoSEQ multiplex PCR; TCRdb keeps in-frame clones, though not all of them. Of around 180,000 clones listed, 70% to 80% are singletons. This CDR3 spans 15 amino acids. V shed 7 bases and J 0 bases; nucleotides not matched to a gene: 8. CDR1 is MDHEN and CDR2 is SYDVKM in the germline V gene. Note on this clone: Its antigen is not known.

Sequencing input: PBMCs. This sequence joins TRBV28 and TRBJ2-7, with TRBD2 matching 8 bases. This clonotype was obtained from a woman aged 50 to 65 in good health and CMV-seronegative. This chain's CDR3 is CASNSLAVPSYEQYF. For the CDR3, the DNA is TGTGCCAGCAATTCACTAGCGGTCCCCTCCTACGAGCAGTACTTC.